This paragraph reports one T cell receptor (beta chain). The data stem from a study of shared clonotypes between healthy human individuals. In the study overall: Each donor contributed plates that comprised three CD4 naive, three CD4 memory, two CD8 naive and one CD8 memory.

Deep-level running was used for the assay. Genomic DNA of each subset was evenly split across several immunoSEQ plates. Here immunoSEQ multiplex PCR was the method, and the copy in TCRdb shows in-frame clones only, minus some. The sample holds some 2,000,000 clones, more than 90% seen once. V was trimmed by 4 bases and J by 6 bases, leaving 13 bases between them. The V gene's germline CDR1 is SGHDT and CDR2 YYEEEE. The CDR3 loop spans 13 amino acids. This TCR came from a man aged 18 to 29 in good health. The sequenced sample consisted of naive CD4+ T cells sorted from blood. Subset meaning: CD45RA+ positively selected. The chain carries TRBV5-6 and TRBJ1-2; the D is unclear. DNA for the CDR3: TGTGCCAGCAGCCCATCCAGCAGGCATGGCTACACCTTC. This sequence encodes CASSPSSRHGYTF.